This T cell receptor (beta chain) was recovered during a study of radiotherapy plus CTLA-4 blockade in lung cancer. Study results and caveats: How blood T cell clones changed early, along with interferon-beta, reportedly forecast response best. Blood TCR clones of tumor origin expanded after radiotherapy plus ipilimumab.

With 4 bases clipped from V and 8 bases from J, the junction kept 13 bases outside the gene matches. Germline V lookup: CDR1 GTSNPN, CDR2 SVGIG (reference sequence). The CDR3 loop spans 14 amino acids. Repertoires were generated with immunoSEQ multiplex PCR, while TCRdb's copy carries only in-frame clones and drops some. This sample has about 48,000 clones, with approximately 86% found just once. Those with chemo-refractory metastatic non-small-cell lung cancer were treated with focal radiation combined with CTLA-4 blockade using ipilimumab. In regard to this clone: No antigen is known for it.

The source was peripheral blood, collected from a patient treated with radiotherapy plus ipilimumab. This clonotype was obtained from a human donor with non-small cell lung cancer that progressed on radiotherapy plus ipilimumab. Some clones in this sample may be carry-over from other donors' samples. The rearrangement links TRBV30 to TRBJ1-2, with TRBD1 identical over 7 bases. The CDR3 sequence: CAWTPWTGLDGYTF. CDR3 nucleotide sequence: TGTGCCTGGACCCCTTGGACAGGTTTGGACGGCTACACCTTC.